The rows below give T cell receptor beta chains drawn from one sample of a study of T cell repertoires in cytomegalovirus infection. Which antigens these TCRs recognize remains unknown. MiXCR, applied by TCRdb to the reads, yields one record per CDR3 protein. The table lists around 570,000 distinct CDR3 sequences, about 39% of them singletons, with 48% in the top ten. This specimen was cultured PBMCs, taken from culture after CMV antigen stimulation. The receptors come from a human donor in good health (CMV status not recorded). Some clones in this sample may be carry-over from other donors' samples. Both conserved end residues are part of each CDR3. Fields, in order: D gene, clone size, J gene, V gene, CDR3 DNA, CDR3 protein. A D gene is named only where the DNA matches it firmly. For some rows the clone size is stated as once, few or many, or as a class when expanded; others skip it.

-,-,TRBJ2-1,TRBV12-5,TGTGCTAGTGGTGGGGCCAATGAGCAGTTCTTC,CASGGANEQFF
TRBD2,many,TRBJ2-5,TRBV7-2,TGTGCCAGCAGCCCCCAAGGGGCGGGGGGTCGCGGGACCCAGTACTTC,CASSPQGAGGRGTQYF
TRBD2,-,TRBJ2-1,TRBV7-9,TGTGCCAGCAGCAAATTTAGCGGGGAAAATGAGCAGTTCTTC,CASSKFSGENEQFF
TRBD2,few,TRBJ2-1,TRBV27,TGTGCCAGCAGTTTAAGACTAGCGGGGGGGTCCTCCTACAATGAGCAGTTCTTC,CASSLRLAGGSSYNEQFF
TRBD2,-,TRBJ2-3,TRBV2,TGTGCCAGCAGTCCGACAGGACTAGCGGGGGGAGATACGCAGTATTTT,CASSPTGLAGGDTQYF
-,many,TRBJ1-4,TRBV7-2,TGTGCCAGCAGTCTGAGCGTCGGGGAAAAACTGTTTTTT,CASSLSVGEKLFF
TRBD1,-,TRBJ1-2,TRBV29-1,TGCAGCGTACAGCAGGTCAGGGACAGGGTTTCAAACTATGGCTACACCTTC,CSVQQVRDRVSNYGYTF
-,-,TRBJ2-3,TRBV11-2,TGTGCCAGCCAGGGGGGGACAGATACGCAGTATTTT,CASQGGTDTQYF
TRBD2,-,TRBJ2-3,TRBV19,TGTGCCAGTAGTTCCCTAGCGGAGTCAGAAGATACGCAGTATTTT,CASSSLAESEDTQYF
-,-,TRBJ2-3,TRBV7-9,TGTGCCAGCAGCCGGGCAGGGTTTGGCACAGATACGCAGTATTTT,CASSRAGFGTDTQYF
-,few,TRBJ2-1,TRBV7-8,TGTGCCAGCAGCACAGAAGAGGGGTCCTACCGCAATGAGCAGTTCTTC,CASSTEEGSYRNEQFF
-,-,TRBJ1-1,TRBV6-1,TGTGCCAGCCTGCTATCACACCTGAACACTGAAGCTTTCTTT,CASLLSHLNTEAFF
-,-,TRBJ1-1,TRBV7-9,TGTGCCAGCAGCTCCGGGGGAGGGCAGACTGAAGCTTTCTTT,CASSSGGGQTEAFF
-,-,TRBJ2-2,TRBV4-1,TGCGCCAGCAGCCTTTTAGTGACCGGGGAGCTGTTTTTT,CASSLLVTGELFF
-,-,TRBJ2-2,TRBV2,TGTGCCAGCAGTGAAATGAGGAACACCGGGGAGCTGTTTTTT,CASSEMRNTGELFF
-,many,TRBJ2-1,TRBV12-3/TRBV12-4,TGTGCCAGCAATAATAACGGTCGTTACAATGAGCAGTTCTTC,CASNNNGRYNEQFF
TRBD2,few,TRBJ2-7,TRBV7-6,TGTGCCAGCAGCTTAGCCCGGGGGGGAGCGGGAACAGGGCCCGAGCAGTACTTC,CASSLARGGAGTGPEQYF
TRBD1,few,TRBJ2-7,TRBV6-5,TGTGCCAGCAGTTACGACAGGGGGCCCTACGAGCAGTACTTC,CASSYDRGPYEQYF
-,few,TRBJ2-4,TRBV7-8,TGTGCCAGCAGCTTAGGACCAAGGGGGTCGGCCAAAAACATTCAGTACTTC,CASSLGPRGSAKNIQYF
-,few,TRBJ1-4,TRBV7-6,TGTGCCAGCAGCTTAGGTCGTGGGAATGAAAAACTGTTTTTT,CASSLGRGNEKLFF
-,-,TRBJ2-1,TRBV4-3,TGCGCCAGCAGCCTCCAGGGCTACAACAATGAGCAGTTCTTC,CASSLQGYNNEQFF
-,-,TRBJ1-6,TRBV6-1,TGTGCCAGCAGTGTCCTCGTTAATTCACCCCTCCACTTT,CASSVLVNSPLHF
-,few,TRBJ2-6,TRBV20-1,TGCAGTGCTCTTGGGGGAGTCTCCTCTGGGGCCAACGTCCTGACTTTC,CSALGGVSSGANVLTF
-,few,TRBJ1-5,TRBV7-2,TGTGCCAGCAGCTCCGACCGCGGACTTAATCAGCCCCAGCATTTT,CASSSDRGLNQPQHF
-,few,TRBJ2-1,TRBV4-1,TGCGCCAGCAGCCGCAGGGGACCCAATGAGCAGTTCTTC,CASSRRGPNEQFF
-,few,TRBJ2-3,TRBV11-2,TGTGCCAGCAGCACCCCCCCCGGTGGGCTCACAGATACGCAGTATTTT,CASSTPPGGLTDTQYF
TRBD1,-,TRBJ1-1,TRBV5-4,TGTGCCAGCACTTCTCAGGCGGGCAGGGGGGTCCCTGAAGCTTTCTTT,CASTSQAGRGVPEAFF
TRBD2,-,TRBJ2-5,TRBV7-2,TGTGCCAGCAGCTTAGTAGGGCGGGAGGAAGAGACCCAGTACTTC,CASSLVGREEETQYF
-,-,TRBJ2-7,TRBV7-2,TGTGCCAGCAGCCCCTCCTCGGGGGAATCCTACGAGCAGTACTTC,CASSPSSGESYEQYF
TRBD1,few,TRBJ2-7,TRBV7-6,TGTGCCAGCAGCTTGATGACAGGGAGCTCCTACGAGCAGTACTTC,CASSLMTGSSYEQYF
-,-,TRBJ2-5,TRBV7-9,TGTGCCAGCAGCTTTTCCGGGAACCAAGAGACCCAGTACTTC,CASSFSGNQETQYF
-,-,TRBJ2-3,TRBV7-6,TGTGCCAGCAGCATAGACCCCAGCAGGGGCGAAAGCACAGATACGCAGTATTTT,CASSIDPSRGESTDTQYF
-,-,TRBJ2-7,TRBV28,TGTGCCAGCAGACCCGGCCAGTACTACGAGCAGTACTTC,CASRPGQYYEQYF
TRBD1,many,TRBJ1-2,TRBV12-3/TRBV12-4,TGTGCCAGCAGCTTGGGACAGGGAGGCTATGGCTACACCTTC,CASSLGQGGYGYTF
TRBD2,few,TRBJ2-7,TRBV11-2,TGTGCCAGCAGCTTAGCGTTCCGGGGGGGGAGGGCCGATTACGAGCAGTACTTC,CASSLAFRGGRADYEQYF
-,-,TRBJ2-2,TRBV28,TGTGCCAGCAGTAATTCCCCCTTAGGGGAGCTGTTTTTT,CASSNSPLGELFF
-,many,TRBJ2-7,TRBV28,TGTGCCAGCAGACCGCCGGGACAACCCCGCCACGAGCAGTACTTC,CASRPPGQPRHEQYF
-,-,TRBJ1-6,TRBV5-4,TGTGCCAGCAGCTTAAGACAGAGACATTCACCCCTCCACTTT,CASSLRQRHSPLHF
-,-,TRBJ2-1,TRBV10-3,TGTGCCATCAGTGAGTCGGATCTAGCCGCCTACAATGAGCAGTTCTTC,CAISESDLAAYNEQFF
-,-,TRBJ2-4,TRBV4-3,TGCGCCAGGCCGGTTGGGTCCAAAAACATTCAGTACTTC,CARPVGSKNIQYF
-,-,TRBJ2-7,TRBV5-1,TGCGCCAGCAGCTTGGCCCGAGCGGACTTTCAGCAGTACTTC,CASSLARADFQQYF
TRBD2,-,TRBJ2-1,TRBV4-1,TGCGCCAGCAGCCTACGACTAGCGGGAGGGAAGGAGGGACGGTTCTTC,CASSLRLAGGKEGRFF
-,-,TRBJ2-1,TRBV7-2,TGTGCCAGCAGCTCACAGGAGCCTAATGAGCAGTTCTTC,CASSSQEPNEQFF
-,-,TRBJ2-1,TRBV27,TGTGCCAGCAGCCGACTCCCGGGACTCCGGAATGAGCAGTTCTTC,CASSRLPGLRNEQFF
-,-,TRBJ2-7,TRBV4-3,TGCGCCAGCAGCCAAGACTTAGGGGGGGGTTGGGTTGACGAGCAGTACTTC,CASSQDLGGGWVDEQYF
-,few,TRBJ2-1,TRBV6-6,TGTGCCAGCAGTAACCCCCTTTTAGACTCCCCCCCCTACAATGAGCAGTTCTTC,CASSNPLLDSPPYNEQFF
-,-,TRBJ2-1,TRBV7-9,TGTGCCAGCAGCGAAAGCTATGAGCAGTTCTTC,CASSESYEQFF
-,-,TRBJ1-2,TRBV30,TGTGCCTGGGCTCGGACAGTCCGTAACTATGGCTACACCTTC,CAWARTVRNYGYTF